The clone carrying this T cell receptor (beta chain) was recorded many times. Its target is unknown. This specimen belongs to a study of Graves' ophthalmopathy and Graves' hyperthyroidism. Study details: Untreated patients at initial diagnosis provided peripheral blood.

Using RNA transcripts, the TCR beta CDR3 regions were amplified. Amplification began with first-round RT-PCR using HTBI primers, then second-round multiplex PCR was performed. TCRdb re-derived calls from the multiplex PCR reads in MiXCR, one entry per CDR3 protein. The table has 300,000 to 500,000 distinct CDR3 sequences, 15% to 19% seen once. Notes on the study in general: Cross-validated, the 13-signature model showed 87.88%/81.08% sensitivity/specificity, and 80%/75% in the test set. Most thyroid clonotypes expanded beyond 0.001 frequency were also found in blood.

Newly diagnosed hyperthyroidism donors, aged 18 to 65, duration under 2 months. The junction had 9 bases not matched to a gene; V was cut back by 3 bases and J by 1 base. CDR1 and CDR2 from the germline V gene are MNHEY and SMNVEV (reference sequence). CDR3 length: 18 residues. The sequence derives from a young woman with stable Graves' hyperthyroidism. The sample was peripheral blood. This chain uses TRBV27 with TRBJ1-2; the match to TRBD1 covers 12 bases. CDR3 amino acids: CASSFGSGQGAINYGYTF. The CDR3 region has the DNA TGTGCCAGCAGTTTCGGGTCGGGACAGGGGGCAATTAACTATGGCTACACCTTC.